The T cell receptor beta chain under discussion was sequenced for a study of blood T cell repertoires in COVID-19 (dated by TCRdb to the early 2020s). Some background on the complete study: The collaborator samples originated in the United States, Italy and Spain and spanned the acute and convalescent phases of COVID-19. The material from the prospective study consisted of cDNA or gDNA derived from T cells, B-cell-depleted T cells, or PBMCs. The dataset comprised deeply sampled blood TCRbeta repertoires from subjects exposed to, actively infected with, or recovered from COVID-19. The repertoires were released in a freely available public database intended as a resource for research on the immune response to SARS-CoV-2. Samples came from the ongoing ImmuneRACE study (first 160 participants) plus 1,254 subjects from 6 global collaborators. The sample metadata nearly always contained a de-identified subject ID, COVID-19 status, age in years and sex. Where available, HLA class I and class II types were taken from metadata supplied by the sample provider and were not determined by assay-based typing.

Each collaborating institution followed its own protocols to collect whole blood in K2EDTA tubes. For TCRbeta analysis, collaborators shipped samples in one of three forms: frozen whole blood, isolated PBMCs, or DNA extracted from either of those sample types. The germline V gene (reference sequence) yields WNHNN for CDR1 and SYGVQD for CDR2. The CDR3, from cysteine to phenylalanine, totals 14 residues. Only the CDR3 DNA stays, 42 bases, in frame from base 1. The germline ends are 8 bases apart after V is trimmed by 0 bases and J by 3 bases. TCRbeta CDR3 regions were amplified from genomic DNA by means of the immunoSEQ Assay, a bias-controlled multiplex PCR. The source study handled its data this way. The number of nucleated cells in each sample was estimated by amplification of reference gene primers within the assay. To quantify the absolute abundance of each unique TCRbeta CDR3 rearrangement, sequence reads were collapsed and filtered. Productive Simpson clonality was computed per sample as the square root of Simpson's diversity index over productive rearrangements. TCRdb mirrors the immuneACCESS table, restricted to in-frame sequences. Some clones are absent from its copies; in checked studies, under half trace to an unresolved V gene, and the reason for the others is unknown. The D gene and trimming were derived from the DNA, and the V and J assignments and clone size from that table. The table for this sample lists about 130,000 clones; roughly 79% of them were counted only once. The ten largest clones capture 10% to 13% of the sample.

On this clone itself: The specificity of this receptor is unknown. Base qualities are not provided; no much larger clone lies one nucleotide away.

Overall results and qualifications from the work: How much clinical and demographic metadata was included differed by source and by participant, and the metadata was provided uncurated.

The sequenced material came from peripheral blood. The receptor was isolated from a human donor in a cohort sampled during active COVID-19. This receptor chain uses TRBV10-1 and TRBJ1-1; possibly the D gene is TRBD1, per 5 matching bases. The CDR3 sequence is CASSESARDTEAFF. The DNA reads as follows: TGCGCCAGCAGTGAGTCGGCCAGGGACACTGAAGCTTTCTTT.